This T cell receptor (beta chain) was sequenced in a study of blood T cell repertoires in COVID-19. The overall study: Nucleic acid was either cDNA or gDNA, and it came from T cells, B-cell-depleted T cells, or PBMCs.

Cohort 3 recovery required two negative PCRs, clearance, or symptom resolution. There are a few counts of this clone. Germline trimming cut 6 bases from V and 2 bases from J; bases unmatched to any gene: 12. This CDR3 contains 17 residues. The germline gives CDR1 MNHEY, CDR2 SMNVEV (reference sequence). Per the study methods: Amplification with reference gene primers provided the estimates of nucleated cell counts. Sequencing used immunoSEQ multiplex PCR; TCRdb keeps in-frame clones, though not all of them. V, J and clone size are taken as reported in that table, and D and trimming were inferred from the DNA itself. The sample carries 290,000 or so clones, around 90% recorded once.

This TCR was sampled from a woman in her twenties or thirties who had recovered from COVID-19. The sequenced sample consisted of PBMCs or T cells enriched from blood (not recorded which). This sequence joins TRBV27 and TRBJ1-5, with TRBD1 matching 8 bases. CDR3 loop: CASRQNTGTGGNQPQHF. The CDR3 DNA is TGTGCCAGCAGGCAAAACACCGGGACAGGAGGCAATCAGCCCCAGCATTTT.